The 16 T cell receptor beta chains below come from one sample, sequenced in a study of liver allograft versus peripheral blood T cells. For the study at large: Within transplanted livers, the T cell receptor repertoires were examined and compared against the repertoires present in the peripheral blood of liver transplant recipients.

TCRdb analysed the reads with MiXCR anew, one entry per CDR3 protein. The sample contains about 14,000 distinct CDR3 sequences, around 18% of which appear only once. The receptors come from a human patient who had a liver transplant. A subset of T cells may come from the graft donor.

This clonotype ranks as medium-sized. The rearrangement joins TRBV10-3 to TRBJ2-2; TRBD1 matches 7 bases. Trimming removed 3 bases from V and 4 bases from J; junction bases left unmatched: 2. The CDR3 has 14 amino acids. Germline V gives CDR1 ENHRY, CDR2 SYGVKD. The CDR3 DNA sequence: TGTGCCATCAGTGACGCAGGGGGCACCGGGGAGCTGTTTTTT. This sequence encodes CAISDAGGTGELFF.

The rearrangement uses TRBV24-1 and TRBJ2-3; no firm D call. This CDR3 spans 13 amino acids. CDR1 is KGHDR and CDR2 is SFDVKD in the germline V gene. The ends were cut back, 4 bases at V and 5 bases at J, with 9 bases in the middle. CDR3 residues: CATSEGTRDTQYF. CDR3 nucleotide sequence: TGTGCCACCAGTGAGGGTACTCGAGATACGCAGTATTTT.

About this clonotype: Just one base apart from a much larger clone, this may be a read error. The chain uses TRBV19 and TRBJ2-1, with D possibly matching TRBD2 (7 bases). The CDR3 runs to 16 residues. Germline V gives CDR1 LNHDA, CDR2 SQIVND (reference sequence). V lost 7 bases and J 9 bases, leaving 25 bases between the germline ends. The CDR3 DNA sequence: TGTGCCAGTAAAAGGGGGGGCACACCCGGGCACAGTGAGCAGTTCTTC. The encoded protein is CASKRGGTPGHSEQFF.

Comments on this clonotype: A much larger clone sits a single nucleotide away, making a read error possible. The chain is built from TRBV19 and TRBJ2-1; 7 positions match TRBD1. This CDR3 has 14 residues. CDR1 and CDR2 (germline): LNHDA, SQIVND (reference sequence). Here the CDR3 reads CASGIGRQGFEQFF. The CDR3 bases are TGTGCCAGTGGTATTGGGCGACAGGGATTTGAGCAGTTCTTC.

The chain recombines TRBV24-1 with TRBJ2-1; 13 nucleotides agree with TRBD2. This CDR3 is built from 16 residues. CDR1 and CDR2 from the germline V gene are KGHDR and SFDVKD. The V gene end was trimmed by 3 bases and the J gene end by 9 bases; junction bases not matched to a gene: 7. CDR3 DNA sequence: TGTGCCACCAGTGATCCTACTAGCGGGAGGGCCGGTGAGCAGTTCTTC. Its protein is CATSDPTSGRAGEQFF.

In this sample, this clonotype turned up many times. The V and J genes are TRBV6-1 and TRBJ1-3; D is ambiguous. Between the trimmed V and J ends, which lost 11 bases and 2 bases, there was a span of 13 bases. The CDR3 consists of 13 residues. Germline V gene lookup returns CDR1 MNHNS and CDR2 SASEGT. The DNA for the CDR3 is TGTGCCGTCCATCGGGTAGCTGGAAACACCATATATTTT. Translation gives CAVHRVAGNTIYF.

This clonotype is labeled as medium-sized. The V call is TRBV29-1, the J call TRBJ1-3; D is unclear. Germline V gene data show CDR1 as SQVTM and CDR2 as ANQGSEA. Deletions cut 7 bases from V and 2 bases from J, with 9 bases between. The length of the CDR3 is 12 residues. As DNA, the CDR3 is TGCAGCGCCGGCAGTCCTGGAAACACCATATATTTT. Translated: CSAGSPGNTIYF.

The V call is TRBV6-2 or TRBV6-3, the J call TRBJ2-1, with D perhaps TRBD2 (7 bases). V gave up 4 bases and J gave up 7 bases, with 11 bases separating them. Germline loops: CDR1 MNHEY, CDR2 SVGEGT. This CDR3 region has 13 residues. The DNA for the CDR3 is TGTGCCAGCAGTTTCGGGGGGCTAAATGAGCAGTTCTTC. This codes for CASSFGGLNEQFF.

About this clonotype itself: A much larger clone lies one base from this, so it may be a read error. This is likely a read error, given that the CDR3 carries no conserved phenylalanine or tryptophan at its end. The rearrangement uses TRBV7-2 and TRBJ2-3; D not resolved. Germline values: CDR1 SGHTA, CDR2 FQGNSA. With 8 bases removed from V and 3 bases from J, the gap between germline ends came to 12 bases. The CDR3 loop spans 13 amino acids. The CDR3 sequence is CASRLSLTDTQYI. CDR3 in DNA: TGTGCCAGCCGCCTGAGCCTAACAGATACGCAGTATATT.

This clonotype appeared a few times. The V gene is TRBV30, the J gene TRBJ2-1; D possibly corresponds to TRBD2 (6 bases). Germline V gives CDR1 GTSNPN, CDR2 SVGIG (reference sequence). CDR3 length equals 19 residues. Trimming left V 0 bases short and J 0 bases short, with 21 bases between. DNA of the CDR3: TGTGCCTGGAGTGTAAGGGTCTGGAGGGCTGGTAGCTCCTACAATGAGCAGTTCTTC. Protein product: CAWSVRVWRAGSSYNEQFF.

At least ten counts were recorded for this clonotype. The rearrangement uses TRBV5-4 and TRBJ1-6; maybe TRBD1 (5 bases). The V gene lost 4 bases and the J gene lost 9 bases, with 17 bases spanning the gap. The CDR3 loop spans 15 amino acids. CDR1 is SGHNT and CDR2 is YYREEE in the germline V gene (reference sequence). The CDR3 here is CASSPSGTHGSPLHF. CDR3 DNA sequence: TGTGCCAGCAGCCCCTCCGGGACCCACGGTTCACCCCTCCACTTT. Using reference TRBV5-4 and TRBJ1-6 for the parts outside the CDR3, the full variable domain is ETGVTQSPTHLIKTRGQQVTLRCSSQSGHNTVSWYQQALGQGPQFIFQYYREEENGRGNFPPRFSGLQFPNYSSELNVNALELDDSALYLCASSPSGTHGSPLHFGNGTRLTVT.

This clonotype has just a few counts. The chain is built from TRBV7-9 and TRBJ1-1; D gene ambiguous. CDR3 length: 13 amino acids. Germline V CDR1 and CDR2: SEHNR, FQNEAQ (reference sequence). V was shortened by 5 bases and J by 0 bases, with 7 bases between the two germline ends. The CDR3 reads CASSLDMNTEAFF. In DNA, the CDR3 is TGTGCCAGCAGCCTCGATATGAACACTGAAGCTTTCTTT.

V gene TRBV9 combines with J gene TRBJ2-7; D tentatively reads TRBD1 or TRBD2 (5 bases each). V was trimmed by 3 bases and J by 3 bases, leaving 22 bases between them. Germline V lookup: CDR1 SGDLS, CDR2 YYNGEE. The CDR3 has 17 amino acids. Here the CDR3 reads CASSARGFRDASYEQYF. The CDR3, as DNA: TGTGCCAGCAGCGCCCGCGGTTTTAGGGACGCAAGCTACGAGCAGTACTTC.

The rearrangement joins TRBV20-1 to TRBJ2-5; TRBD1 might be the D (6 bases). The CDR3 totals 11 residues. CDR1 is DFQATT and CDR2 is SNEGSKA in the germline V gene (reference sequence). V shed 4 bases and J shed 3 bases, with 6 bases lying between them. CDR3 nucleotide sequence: TGCAGTGCTAACAGGGAAGAGACCCAGTACTTC. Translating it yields CSANREETQYF.

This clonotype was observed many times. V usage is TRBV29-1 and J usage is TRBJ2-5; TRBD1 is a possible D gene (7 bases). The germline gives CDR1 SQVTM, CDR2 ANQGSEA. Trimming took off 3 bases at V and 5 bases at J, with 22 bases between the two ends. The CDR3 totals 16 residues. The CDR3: CSVDARGRGVRETQYF. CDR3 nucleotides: TGCAGCGTTGATGCCCGTGGCAGGGGGGTGAGGGAGACCCAGTACTTC.

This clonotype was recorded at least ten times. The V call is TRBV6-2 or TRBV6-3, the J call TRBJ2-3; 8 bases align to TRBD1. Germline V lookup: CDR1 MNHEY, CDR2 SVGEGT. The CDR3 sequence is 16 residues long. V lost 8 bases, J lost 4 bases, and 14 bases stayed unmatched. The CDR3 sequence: CASGSQGARLADTQYF. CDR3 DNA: TGTGCCAGCGGTTCCCAGGGGGCCCGCTTGGCAGATACGCAGTATTTT.